The clone carrying this T cell receptor beta chain was seen ten or more times. The sample originates from a study of identical twins. CDR1 is SGHTA and CDR2 is FQGTGA in the germline V gene. Trimming left V 5 bases short and J 2 bases short, with 13 bases between. The CDR3 extends over 15 amino acids. TCRdb called the 5' RACE reads again in MiXCR, with one record for every CDR3 protein. The sample includes 700,000 to 950,000 distinct CDR3 sequences, over 9% of them seen just once. The sample was also reused in another study, on yellow fever vaccine responses in identical twins. That study adds: Twins' vaccine T cell responses reportedly seemed partly convergent and partly personalized.

The TCR comes from a young woman in good health. The rearrangement links TRBV7-3 to TRBJ2-1, with D maybe TRBD1 (6 bases). The source material was PBMCs. The CDR3 reads CASSPRDTTYNEQFF. Here the CDR3 DNA reads TGTGCCAGCAGCCCAAGGGACACCACCTACAATGAGCAGTTCTTC. Supplemented by reference TRBV7-3 and TRBJ2-1, the full variable domain reads GAGVSQTPSNKVTEKGKYVELRCDPISGHTALYWYRQSLGQGPEFLIYFQGTGAADDSGLPNDRFFAVRPEGSVSTLKIQRTERGDSAVYLCASSPRDTTYNEQFFGPGTRLTVL.